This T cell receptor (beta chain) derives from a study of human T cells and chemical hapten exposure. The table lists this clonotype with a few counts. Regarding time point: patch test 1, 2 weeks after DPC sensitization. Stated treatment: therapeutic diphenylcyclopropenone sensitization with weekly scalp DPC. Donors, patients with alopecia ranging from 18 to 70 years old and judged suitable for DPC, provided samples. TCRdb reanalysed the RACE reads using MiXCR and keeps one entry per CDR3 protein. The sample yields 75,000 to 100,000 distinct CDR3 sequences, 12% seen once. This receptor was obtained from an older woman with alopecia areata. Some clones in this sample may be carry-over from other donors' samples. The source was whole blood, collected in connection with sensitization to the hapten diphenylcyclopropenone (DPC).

The CDR3 loop is CASSSGLVNQPQHF. Here the CDR3 DNA reads TGCGCCAGCAGCTCCGGACTGGTCAATCAGCCCCAGCATTTT. The gene calls are TRBV5-1 and TRBJ1-5; D gene uncertain. Germline V gene sequence: CDR1 SGHRS, CDR2 YFSETQ. This CDR3 region has 14 residues. V gave up 3 bases and J gave up 3 bases, with 10 bases separating them.